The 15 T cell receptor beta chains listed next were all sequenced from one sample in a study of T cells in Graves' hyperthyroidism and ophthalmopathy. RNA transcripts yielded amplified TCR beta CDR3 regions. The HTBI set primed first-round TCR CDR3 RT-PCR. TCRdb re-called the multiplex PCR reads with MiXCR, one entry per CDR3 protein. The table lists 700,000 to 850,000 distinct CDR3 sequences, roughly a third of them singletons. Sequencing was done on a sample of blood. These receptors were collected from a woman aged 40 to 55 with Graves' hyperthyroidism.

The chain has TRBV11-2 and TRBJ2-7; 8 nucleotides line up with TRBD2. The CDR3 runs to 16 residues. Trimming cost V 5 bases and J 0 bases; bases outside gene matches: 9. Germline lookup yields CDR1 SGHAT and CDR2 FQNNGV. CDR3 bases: TGTGCCAGCAGCCCCGGGACTAGTGGGGGCTCCTACGAGCAGTACTTC. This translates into CASSPGTSGGSYEQYF.

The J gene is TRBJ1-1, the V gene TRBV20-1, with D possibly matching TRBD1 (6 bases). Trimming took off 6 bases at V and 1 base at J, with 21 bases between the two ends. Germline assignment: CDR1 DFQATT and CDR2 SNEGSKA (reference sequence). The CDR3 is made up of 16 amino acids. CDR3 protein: CSAKVFKRTANTEAFF. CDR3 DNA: TGCAGTGCCAAGGTTTTTAAAAGGACAGCGAACACTGAAGCTTTCTTT.

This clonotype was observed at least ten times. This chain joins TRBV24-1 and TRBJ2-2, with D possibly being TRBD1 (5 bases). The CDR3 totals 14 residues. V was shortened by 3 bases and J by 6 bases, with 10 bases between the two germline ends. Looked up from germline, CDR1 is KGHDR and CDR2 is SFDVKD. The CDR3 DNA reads TGTGCCACCAGTGATCAAGCAGGGCCCGGGGAGCTGTTTTTT. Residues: CATSDQAGPGELFF.

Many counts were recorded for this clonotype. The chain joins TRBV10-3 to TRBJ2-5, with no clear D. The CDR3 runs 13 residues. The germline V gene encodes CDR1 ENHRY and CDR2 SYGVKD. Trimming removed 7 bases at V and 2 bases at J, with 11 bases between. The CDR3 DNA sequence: TGTGCCATCAATCCAGCAAAACAAGAGACCCAGTACTTC. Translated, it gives CAINPAKQETQYF.

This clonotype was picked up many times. CDR3 sequence: CASSVDRGEETQYF. CDR3 in DNA: TGTGCCAGTAGTGTCGACAGGGGTGAAGAGACCCAGTACTTC. V and J are TRBV19 and TRBJ2-5, with 8 bases matching TRBD1. With V trimmed by 5 bases and J by 3 bases, 5 bases remained unmatched. The CDR3 consists of 14 residues. Germline CDR1 LNHDA, CDR2 SQIVND (reference sequence).

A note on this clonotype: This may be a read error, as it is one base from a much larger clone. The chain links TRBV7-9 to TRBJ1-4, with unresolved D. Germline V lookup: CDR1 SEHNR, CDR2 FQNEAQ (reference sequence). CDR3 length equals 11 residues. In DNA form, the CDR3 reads TGTGCCGGCAGCTTTGGTCAGGTACTGTTTTTT. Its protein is CAGSFGQVLFF.

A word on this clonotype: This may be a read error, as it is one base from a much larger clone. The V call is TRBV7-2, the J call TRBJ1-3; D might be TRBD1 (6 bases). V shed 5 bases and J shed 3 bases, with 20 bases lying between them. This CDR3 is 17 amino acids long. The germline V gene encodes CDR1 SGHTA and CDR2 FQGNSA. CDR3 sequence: CASSPLTRGSGGNTIYF. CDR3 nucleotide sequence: TGTGCCAGCAGCCCCCTCACCAGGGGATCTGGTGGAAACACCATATATTTT.

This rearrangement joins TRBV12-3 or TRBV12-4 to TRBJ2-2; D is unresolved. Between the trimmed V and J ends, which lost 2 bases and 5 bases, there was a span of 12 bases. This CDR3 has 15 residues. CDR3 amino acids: CASSLSLGKTGELFF. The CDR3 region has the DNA TGTGCCAGCAGTTTATCTCTAGGGAAAACCGGGGAGCTGTTTTTT.

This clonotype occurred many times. CDR3 bases: TGTGCCAGCAGCGTCACCTCAGGGCTGACCGGGGAGCTGTTTTTT. Protein product: CASSVTSGLTGELFF. The chain combines TRBV9 with TRBJ2-2; D is perhaps TRBD1 (5 bases). V gave up 2 bases and J gave up 5 bases, with 13 bases separating them. This CDR3 spans 15 amino acids. Germline loops: CDR1 SGDLS, CDR2 YYNGEE.

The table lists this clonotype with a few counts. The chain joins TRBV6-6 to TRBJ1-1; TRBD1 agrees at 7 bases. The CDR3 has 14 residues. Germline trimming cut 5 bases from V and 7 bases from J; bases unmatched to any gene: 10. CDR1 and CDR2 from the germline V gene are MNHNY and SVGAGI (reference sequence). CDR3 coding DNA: TGTGCCAGCAGTGAACAGGGGCTGGGGTTTGAAGCTTTCTTT. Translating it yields CASSEQGLGFEAFF.

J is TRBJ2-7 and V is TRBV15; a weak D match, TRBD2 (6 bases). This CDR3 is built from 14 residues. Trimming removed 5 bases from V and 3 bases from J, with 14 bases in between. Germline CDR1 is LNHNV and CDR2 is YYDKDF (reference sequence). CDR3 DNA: TGTGCCACCAGCCCCAGGAGGGAAGGCTACGAGCAGTACTTC. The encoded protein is CATSPRREGYEQYF.

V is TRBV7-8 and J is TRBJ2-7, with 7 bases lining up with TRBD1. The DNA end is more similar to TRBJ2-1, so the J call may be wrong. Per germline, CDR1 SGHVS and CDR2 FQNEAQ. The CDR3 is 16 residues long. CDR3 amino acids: CASSLERDSAYNEQFF. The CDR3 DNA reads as TGTGCCAGCAGCTTAGAACGGGACAGTGCCTACAATGAGCAGTTCTTC.

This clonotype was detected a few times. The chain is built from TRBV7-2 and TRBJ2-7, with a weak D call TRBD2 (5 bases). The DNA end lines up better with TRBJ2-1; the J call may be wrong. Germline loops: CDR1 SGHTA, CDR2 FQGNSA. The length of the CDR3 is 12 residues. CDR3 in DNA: TGTGCCAGCAGCCAAGGGAGCAATGAGCAGTTCTTC. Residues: CASSQGSNEQFF.

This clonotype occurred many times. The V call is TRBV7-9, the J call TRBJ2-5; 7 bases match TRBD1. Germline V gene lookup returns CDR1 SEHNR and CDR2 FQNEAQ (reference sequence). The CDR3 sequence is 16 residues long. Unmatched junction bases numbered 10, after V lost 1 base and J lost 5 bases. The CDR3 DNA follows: TGTGCCAGCAGCTTAGTCGTCGGCAGGGGGAAGGAGACCCAGTACTTC. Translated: CASSLVVGRGKETQYF.

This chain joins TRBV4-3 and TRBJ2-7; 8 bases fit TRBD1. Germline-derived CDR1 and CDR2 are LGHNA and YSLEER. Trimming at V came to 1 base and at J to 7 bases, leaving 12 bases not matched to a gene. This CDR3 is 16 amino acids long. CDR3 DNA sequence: TGCGCCAGCAGCCAAGCTCCGGCAGGGGGCTCATGGGAGCAGTACTTC. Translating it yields CASSQAPAGGSWEQYF.